The clone carrying this TCR beta chain was seen ten or more times. Its specificity is not known. It was through 5'RACE template switching that TCR cDNA was made, with a universal primer site and UMIs added. Each CDR3 protein is one row after TCRdb ran MiXCR on the 5' RACE reads. Of around 590,000 distinct CDR3 sequences detected, 9% to 15% appear once; the ten largest clones hold 15%. This specimen comes from a study of T cells after yellow fever vaccination. About the study: Fractions of limited cellularity were prepared by means of SMART-Seq v4 Ultra Low Input.

V lost 6 bases and J lost 8; bases outside the gene matches: 5. The CDR3 loop spans 12 amino acids. Germline CDR1 reads DFQATT; CDR2 reads SNEGSKA (reference sequence). Study outcomes and limitations: Although most clonotypes did not, a small share appeared in both CD4 and CD8 compartments. The bulk population could contribute abundant contaminating clonotypes to FACS-sorted repertoires.

This chain connects TRBV20-1 to TRBJ2-1; 9 positions agree with TRBD2. Specimen: PBMCs, collected on the day of the yellow fever booster vaccination. The clonotype comes from a man between 25 and 39 years old who received the YFV17D yellow fever vaccine. CDR3 region: CSAEREVDEQFF. As DNA, the CDR3 is TGCAGTGCGGAGCGGGAGGTCGATGAGCAGTTCTTC.